Listed here is a single TCR beta chain. The target antigen is unknown. Amplified TCR beta CDR3 regions derived from RNA transcripts. The TCR CDR3 first-round RT-PCR relied on the HTBI primer set. TCRdb analysed the multiplex PCR reads with MiXCR anew, one entry per CDR3 protein. Among about 35,000 distinct CDR3 sequences listed, about 49% were seen once. This sample was taken from a study of T cells in Graves' hyperthyroidism and ophthalmopathy. Whole-study context: Upon initial diagnosis and before any treatment, peripheral blood was collected. General observations from the study: Blood also contained most expanded thyroid clonotypes above 0.001.

The blood sample predates any ophthalmopathy symptoms, coming from first hyperthyroidism diagnosis. The receptor's source is a woman aged 50 to 60 with Graves' hyperthyroidism that later progressed to Graves' ophthalmopathy. Sequenced sample: blood.

CDR3 sequence (DNA): TGCAGTGCCACGACGGGGCGGGATCTTTATGAGCAGTTCTTC. Translating gives CSATTGRDLYEQFF. The rearrangement uses TRBV20-1 and TRBJ2-1, with D possibly matching TRBD2 (6 bases). The CDR3 has 14 residues. Trimming shortened V by 6 bases and J by 8 bases, and 20 bases separated the two germline ends. Germline V gene lookup returns CDR1 DFQATT and CDR2 SNEGSKA (reference sequence).